This passage covers 2 T cell receptor beta chains from one sample sequenced in a study of blood T cell repertoires in COVID-19. Profiled with immunoSEQ multiplex PCR; TCRdb holds only in-frame clones, not every one. The sample yields 200,000 or so clones, more than 65% seen once. Sequencing used PBMCs or T cells enriched from blood (not recorded which). Receptors originate from a man between 35 and 55 years old who had recovered from COVID-19.

J is TRBJ1-5 and V is TRBV23-1; D is undetermined. TRBV23-1 is classed as an ORF, of uncertain function. The CDR3 is 11 amino acids. The ends were cut back, 7 bases at V and 1 base at J, with 2 bases in the middle. CDR3: CASISNQPQHF. The CDR3 coding sequence is TGCGCCAGCATAAGCAATCAGCCCCAGCATTTT.

The gene calls are TRBV28 and TRBJ1-2; no reliable D call. Germline CDR1 is MDHEN and CDR2 is SYDVKM. Trimming removed 5 bases from V and 2 bases from J, with 9 bases in between. The CDR3 has 13 amino acids. The CDR3 DNA sequence: TGTGCCAGCAGTCGAACAGACAACTATGGCTACACCTTC. The encoded protein is CASSRTDNYGYTF.